This TCR beta chain stems from a study of identical twins. Whole-study results and caveats: Out-of-frame alpha sequences that twins shared showed excess low generation probability.

Looked up from germline, CDR1 is LNHDA and CDR2 is SQIVND (reference sequence). Trimming left V 4 bases short and J 8 bases short, with 15 bases between. The CDR3 covers 14 residues. With respect to this clonotype: The target antigen is unknown.

Unique molecular identifiers were present on the cDNA, which also gained a universal primer site by template switching. Each CDR3 protein gets one entry after TCRdb re-called the 5' RACE reads with MiXCR. This sample has a few hundred thousand distinct CDR3 sequences; around 8.8% occur once, and the top ten carry less than 4%. The same specimen was also included in a second study, on yellow fever vaccine responses in identical twins.

The sequence came from a young woman in good health. The chain couples TRBV19 to TRBJ2-1, with D uncertain. The sample comprised CD8+ T cells sorted from blood. This chain's CDR3 is CASSNPVQSYEQFF. Written as DNA, the CDR3 is TGTGCCAGTAGTAATCCGGTCCAGAGCTATGAGCAGTTCTTC. Filled out from reference TRBV19 and TRBJ2-1, the complete variable domain reads DGGITQSPKYLFRKEGQNVTLSCEQNLNHDAMYWYRQDPGQGLRLIYYSQIVNDFQKGDIAEGYSVSREKKESFPLTVTSAQKNPTAFYLCASSNPVQSYEQFFGPGTRLTVL.